This T cell receptor (beta chain) originates from a study of blood T cell repertoires in COVID-19. V shed 3 bases and J 8 bases; nucleotides not matched to a gene: 4. Looked up from germline, CDR1 is MNHNS and CDR2 is SASEGT. The CDR3 has 15 residues. Only in-frame clones appear in the TCRdb table, and some are missing; sequencing was by immunoSEQ multiplex PCR. The table lists 80,000 to 100,000 clones, more than 60% of them singletons, with less than 20% in the top ten. The genes are TRBV6-1 and TRBJ1-6, with TRBD1 matching over 10 bases. The material sequenced was peripheral blood. The receptor was isolated from a human donor in a cohort sampled during active COVID-19. The DNA for the CDR3 is TGTGCCAGCAGTGATACCGGGACAGGGGATTCACCCCTCCACTTT. Translating it yields CASSDTGTGDSPLHF.